This T cell receptor beta chain was sequenced for a study of blood T cell repertoires in COVID-19. In the study overall: Specimens from acute and convalescent COVID-19 originated in the United States, Italy and Spain. Sources were T cells, B-cell-depleted T cells, or PBMCs; the material itself was cDNA or gDNA.

In the study's own analysis: Scientists estimated how many nucleated cells there were by amplifying reference gene primers. Measured with immunoSEQ multiplex PCR; TCRdb has only the in-frame clones, and not every one. The DNA gave D and trimming, while V, J and clone size come from that table. The sample lists roughly 140,000 clones; about 87% were seen once. The CDR3 extends over 15 amino acids. Germline CDR1 is SEHNR and CDR2 is FQNEAQ (reference sequence). V lost 5 bases to trimming and J lost 2 bases, with 13 bases between them. The sample comprised peripheral blood. The receptor was derived from a human donor in a cohort sampled during active COVID-19. J is TRBJ1-5 and V is TRBV7-9; a weak D match, TRBD1 (5 bases). CDR3 in DNA: TGTGCCAGCAGCCCCCTGGGGGGAGGCAATCAGCCCCAGCATTTT. Translating gives CASSPLGGGNQPQHF.